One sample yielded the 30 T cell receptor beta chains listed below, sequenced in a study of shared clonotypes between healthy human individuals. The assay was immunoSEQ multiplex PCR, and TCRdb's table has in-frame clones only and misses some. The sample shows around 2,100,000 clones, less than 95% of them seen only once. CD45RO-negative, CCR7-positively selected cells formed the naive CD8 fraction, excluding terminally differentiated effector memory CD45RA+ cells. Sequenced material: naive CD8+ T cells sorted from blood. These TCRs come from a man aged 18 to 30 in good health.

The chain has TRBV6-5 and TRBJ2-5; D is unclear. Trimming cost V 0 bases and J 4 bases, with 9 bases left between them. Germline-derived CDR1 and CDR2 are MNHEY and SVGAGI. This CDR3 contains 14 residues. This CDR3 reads CASSYSAMGETQYF. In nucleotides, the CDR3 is TGTGCCAGCAGTTACTCGGCCATGGGAGAGACCCAGTACTTC.

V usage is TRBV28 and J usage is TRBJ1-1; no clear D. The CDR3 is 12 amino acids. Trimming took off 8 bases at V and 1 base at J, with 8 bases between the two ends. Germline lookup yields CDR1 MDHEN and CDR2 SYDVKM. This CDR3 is CASALGNTEAFF. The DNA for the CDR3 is TGTGCCAGCGCCTTGGGGAACACTGAAGCTTTCTTT.

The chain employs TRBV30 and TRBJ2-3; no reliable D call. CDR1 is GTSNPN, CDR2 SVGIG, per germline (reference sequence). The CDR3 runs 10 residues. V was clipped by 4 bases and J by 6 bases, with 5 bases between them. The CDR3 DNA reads TGTGCCTGGACGTCCGATACGCAGTATTTT. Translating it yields CAWTSDTQYF.

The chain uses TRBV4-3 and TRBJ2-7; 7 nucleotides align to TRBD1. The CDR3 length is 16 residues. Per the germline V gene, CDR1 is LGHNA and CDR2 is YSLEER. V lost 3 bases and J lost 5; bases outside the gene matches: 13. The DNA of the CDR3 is TGCGCCAGCAGCCAGTATCAACTGACAGGGTTCAACGAGCAGTACTTC. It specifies CASSQYQLTGFNEQYF.

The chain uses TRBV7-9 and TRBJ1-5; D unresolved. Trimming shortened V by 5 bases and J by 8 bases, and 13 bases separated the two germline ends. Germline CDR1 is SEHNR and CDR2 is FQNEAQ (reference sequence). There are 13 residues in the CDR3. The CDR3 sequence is CASSQYRLEPQHF. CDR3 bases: TGTGCCAGCAGCCAATACCGACTTGAGCCCCAGCATTTT.

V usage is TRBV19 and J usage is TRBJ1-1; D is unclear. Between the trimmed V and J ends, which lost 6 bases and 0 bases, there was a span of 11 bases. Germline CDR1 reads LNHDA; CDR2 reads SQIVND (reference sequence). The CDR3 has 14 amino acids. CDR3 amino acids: CASSIDMMNTEAFF. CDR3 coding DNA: TGTGCCAGTAGCATCGACATGATGAACACTGAAGCTTTCTTT.

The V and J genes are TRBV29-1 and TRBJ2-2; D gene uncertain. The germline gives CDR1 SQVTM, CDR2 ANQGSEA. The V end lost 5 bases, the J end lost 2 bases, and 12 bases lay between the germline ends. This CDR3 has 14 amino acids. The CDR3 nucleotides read TGCAGCGTTTTGGGTCGGACCAACACCGGGGAGCTGTTTTTT. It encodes CSVLGRTNTGELFF.

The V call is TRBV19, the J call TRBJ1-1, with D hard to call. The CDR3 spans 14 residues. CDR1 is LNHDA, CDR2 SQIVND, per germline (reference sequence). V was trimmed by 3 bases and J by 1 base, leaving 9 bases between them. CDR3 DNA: TGTGCCAGTAGTATCTTAAGAGAGAACACTGAAGCTTTCTTT. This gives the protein CASSILRENTEAFF.

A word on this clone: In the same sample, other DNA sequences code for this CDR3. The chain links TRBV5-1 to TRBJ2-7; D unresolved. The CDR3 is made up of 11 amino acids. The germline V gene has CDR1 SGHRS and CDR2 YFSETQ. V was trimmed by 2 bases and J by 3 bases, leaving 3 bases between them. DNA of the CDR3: TGCGCCAGCAGCTTATACTACGAGCAGTACTTC. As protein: CASSLYYEQYF. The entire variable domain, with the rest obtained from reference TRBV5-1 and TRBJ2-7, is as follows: KAGVTQTPRYLIKTRGQQVTLSCSPISGHRSVSWYQQTPGQGLQFLFEYFSETQRNKGNFPGRFSGRQFSNSRSEMNVSTLELGDSALYLCASSLYYEQYFGPGTRLTVT.

The CDR3 nucleotides read TGTGCCAGCAGTGACGGTATGCGGGGGGCCACCTACGAGCAGTACTTC. Its translation: CASSDGMRGATYEQYF. The chain joins TRBV6-4 to TRBJ2-7; TRBD2 matches at 8 bases. J gave up 2 bases and V 2 bases, and 8 bases lay outside the gene matches. This CDR3 has 16 residues. Germline lookup yields CDR1 MRHNA and CDR2 SNTAGT.

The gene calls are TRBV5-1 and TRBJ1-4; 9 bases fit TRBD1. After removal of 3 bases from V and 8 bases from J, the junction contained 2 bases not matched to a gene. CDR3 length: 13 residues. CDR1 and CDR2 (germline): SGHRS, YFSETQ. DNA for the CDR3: TGCGCCAGCAGCTGGGACAGGGAGGAAAAACTGTTTTTT. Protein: CASSWDREEKLFF.

The CDR3 is CASSIPPHYEQYF. In nucleotides, the CDR3 is TGTGCCAGCAGCATTCCGCCGCACTACGAGCAGTACTTC. This chain uses TRBV7-8 with TRBJ2-7; D is undetermined. CDR3 length: 13 amino acids. The V gene's germline CDR1 is SGHVS and CDR2 FQNEAQ. Deletions cut 5 bases from V and 3 bases from J, with 11 bases between.

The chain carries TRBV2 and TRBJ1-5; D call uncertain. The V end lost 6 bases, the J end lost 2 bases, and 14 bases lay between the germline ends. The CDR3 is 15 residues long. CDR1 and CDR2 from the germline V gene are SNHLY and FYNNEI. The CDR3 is CASRQGLVGNQPQHF. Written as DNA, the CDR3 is TGTGCCAGCAGGCAAGGGTTGGTTGGCAATCAGCCCCAGCATTTT.

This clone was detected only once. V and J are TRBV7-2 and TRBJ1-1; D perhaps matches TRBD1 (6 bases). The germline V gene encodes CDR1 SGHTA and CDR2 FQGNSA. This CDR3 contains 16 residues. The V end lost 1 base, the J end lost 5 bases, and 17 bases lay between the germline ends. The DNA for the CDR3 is TGTGCCAGCAGCTTAGGTTTAGGGGGGTTGTGGACTGAAGCTTTCTTT. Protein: CASSLGLGGLWTEAFF.

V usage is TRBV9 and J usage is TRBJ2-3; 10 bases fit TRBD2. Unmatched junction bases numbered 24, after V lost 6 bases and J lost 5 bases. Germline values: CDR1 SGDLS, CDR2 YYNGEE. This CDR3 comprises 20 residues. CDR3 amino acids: CASTRGSMGPSGSVGDTQYF. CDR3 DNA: TGTGCCAGCACCCGTGGTTCCATGGGTCCTAGCGGGAGTGTGGGAGATACGCAGTATTTT.

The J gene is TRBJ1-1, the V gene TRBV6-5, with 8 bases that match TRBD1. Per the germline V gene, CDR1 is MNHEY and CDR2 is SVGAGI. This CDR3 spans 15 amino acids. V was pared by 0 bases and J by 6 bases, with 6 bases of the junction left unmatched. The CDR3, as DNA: TGTGCCAGCAGTTACTCCGGACAGGGTGTTGCTGAAGCTTTCTTT. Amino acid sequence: CASSYSGQGVAEAFF.

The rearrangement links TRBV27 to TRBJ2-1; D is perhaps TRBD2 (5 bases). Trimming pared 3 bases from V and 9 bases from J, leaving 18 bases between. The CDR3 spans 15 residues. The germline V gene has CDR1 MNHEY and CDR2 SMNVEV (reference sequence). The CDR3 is CASSLQTTVTGEQFF. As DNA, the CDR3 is TGTGCCAGCAGTTTGCAGACTACTGTTACGGGTGAGCAGTTCTTC.

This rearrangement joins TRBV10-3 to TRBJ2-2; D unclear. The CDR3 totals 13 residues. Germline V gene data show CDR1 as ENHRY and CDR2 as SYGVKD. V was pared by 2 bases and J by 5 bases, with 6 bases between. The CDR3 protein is CAISEGLTGELFF. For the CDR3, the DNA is TGTGCCATCAGTGAGGGCCTAACCGGGGAGCTGTTTTTT.

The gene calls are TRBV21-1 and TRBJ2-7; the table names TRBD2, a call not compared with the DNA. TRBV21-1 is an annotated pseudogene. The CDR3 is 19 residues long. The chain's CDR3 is CASSKKSGLAGLRSYEQYF. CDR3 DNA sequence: TGTGCCAGCAGCAAAAAGTCGGGACTAGCGGGACTACGATCCTACGAGCAGTACTTC.

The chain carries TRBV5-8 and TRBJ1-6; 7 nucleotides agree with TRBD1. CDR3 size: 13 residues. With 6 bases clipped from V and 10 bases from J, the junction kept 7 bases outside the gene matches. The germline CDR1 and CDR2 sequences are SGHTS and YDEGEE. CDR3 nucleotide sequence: TGTGCCAGCACCGATAGGGGGCGATCACCCCTCCACTTT. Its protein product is CASTDRGRSPLHF.

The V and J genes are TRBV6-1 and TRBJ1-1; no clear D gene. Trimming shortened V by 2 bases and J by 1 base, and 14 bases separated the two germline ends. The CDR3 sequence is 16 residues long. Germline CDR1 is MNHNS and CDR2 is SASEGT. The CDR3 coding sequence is TGTGCCAGCAGTGAAATACCAATGCCTAGGAACACTGAAGCTTTCTTT. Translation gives CASSEIPMPRNTEAFF.

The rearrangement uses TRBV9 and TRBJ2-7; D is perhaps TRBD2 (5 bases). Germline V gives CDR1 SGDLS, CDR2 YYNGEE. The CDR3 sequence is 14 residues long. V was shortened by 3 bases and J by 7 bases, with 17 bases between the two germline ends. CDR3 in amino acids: CASSAGGAGGEQYF. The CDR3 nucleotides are TGTGCCAGCAGCGCGGGCGGCGCGGGTGGGGAGCAGTACTTC.

The CDR3 protein is CSVEDQMGLPNSEQFF. The CDR3 DNA is TGCAGCGTTGAAGATCAAATGGGACTACCTAACAGTGAGCAGTTCTTC. The J gene is TRBJ2-1, the V gene TRBV29-1; the match to TRBD2 covers 7 bases. Germline-derived CDR1 and CDR2 are SQVTM and ANQGSEA. This CDR3 comprises 16 residues. Trimming took 0 bases from V and 9 from J; bases not matched to a gene: 14.

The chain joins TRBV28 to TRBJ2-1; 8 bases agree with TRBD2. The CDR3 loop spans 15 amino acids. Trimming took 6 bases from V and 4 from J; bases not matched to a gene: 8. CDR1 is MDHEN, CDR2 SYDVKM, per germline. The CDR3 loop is CASSVRPSGYNEQFF. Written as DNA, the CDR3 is TGTGCCAGCAGCGTAAGGCCTAGCGGGTACAATGAGCAGTTCTTC. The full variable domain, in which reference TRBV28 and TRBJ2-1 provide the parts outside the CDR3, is DVKVTQSSRYLVKRTGEKVFLECVQDMDHENMFWYRQDPGLGLRLIYFSYDVKMKEKGDIPEGYSVSREKKERFSLILESASTNQTSMYLCASSVRPSGYNEQFFGPGTRLTVL.

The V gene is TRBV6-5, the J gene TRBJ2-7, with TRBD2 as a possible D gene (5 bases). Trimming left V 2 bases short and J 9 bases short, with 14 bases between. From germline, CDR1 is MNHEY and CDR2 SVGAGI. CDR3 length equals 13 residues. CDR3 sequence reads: CASSYRGPDLQYF. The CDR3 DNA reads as TGTGCCAGCAGTTACCGAGGCCCGGACTTGCAGTACTTC.

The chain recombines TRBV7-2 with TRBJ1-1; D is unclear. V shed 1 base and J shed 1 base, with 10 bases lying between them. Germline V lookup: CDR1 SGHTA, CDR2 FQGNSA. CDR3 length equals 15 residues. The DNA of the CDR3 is TGTGCCAGCAGCTTAGGACGTCTCTGGAACACTGAAGCTTTCTTT. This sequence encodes CASSLGRLWNTEAFF.

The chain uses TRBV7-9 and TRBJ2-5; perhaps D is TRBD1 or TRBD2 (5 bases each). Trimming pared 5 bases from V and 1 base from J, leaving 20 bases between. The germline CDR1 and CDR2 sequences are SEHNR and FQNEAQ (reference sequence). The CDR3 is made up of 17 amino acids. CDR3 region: CASSPPRRLGGQETQYF. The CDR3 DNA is TGTGCCAGCAGCCCCCCACGTCGACTTGGGGGCCAAGAGACCCAGTACTTC.

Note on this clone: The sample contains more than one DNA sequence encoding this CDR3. The CDR3 sequence is CASSPGYEQYF. CDR3 bases: TGCGCCAGCAGCCCCGGTTACGAGCAGTACTTC. This chain uses TRBV5-1 with TRBJ2-7; D gene ambiguous. CDR3 length: 11 amino acids. The germline gives CDR1 SGHRS, CDR2 YFSETQ. V gave up 4 bases and J gave up 4 bases, with 6 bases separating them.

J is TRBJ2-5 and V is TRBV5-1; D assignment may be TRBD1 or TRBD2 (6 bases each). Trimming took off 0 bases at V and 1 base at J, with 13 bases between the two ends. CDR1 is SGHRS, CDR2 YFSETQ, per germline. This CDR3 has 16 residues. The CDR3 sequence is CASSLGPGAGQETQYF. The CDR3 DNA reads TGCGCCAGCAGCTTGGGCCCGGGGGCGGGCCAAGAGACCCAGTACTTC.

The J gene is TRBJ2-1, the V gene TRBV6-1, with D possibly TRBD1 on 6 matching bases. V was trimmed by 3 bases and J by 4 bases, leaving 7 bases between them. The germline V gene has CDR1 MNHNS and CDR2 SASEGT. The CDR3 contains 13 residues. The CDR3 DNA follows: TGTGCCAGCAGTGAGAGGGGGTACAATGAGCAGTTCTTC. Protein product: CASSERGYNEQFF.